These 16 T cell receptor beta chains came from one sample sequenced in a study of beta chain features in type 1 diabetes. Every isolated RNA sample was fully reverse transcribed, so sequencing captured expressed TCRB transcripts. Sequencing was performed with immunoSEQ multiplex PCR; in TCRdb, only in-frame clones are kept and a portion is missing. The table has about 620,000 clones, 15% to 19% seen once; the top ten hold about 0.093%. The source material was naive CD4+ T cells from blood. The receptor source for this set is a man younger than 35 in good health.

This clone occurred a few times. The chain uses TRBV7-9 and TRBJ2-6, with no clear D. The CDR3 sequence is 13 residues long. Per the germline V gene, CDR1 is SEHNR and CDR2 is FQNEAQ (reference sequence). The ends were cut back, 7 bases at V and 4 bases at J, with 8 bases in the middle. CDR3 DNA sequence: TGTGCCAGCACCTTCAGGGGGGCCAACGTCCTGACTTTC. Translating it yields CASTFRGANVLTF.

CDR3 nucleotide sequence: TGTGCCAGCAGTTACTCCGCCAGCAAAACCTACGAGCAGTACTTC. This encodes CASSYSASKTYEQYF. V usage is TRBV6-5 and J usage is TRBJ2-7; D gene uncertain. This CDR3 spans 15 amino acids. V was pared by 0 bases and J by 2 bases, with 11 bases between. Germline V gene lookup returns CDR1 MNHEY and CDR2 SVGAGI.

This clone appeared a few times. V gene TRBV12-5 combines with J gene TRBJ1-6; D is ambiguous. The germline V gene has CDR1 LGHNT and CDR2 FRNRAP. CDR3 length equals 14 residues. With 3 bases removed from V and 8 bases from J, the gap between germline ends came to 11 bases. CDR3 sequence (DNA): TGTGCTAGTGGTTTAGCGGGAGGGTATTCACCCCTCCACTTT. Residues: CASGLAGGYSPLHF. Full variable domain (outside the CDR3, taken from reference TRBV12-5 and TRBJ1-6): DARVTQTPRHKVTEMGQEVTMRCQPILGHNTVFWYRQTMMQGLELLAYFRNRAPLDDSGMPKDRFSAEMPDATLATLKIQPSEPRDSAVYFCASGLAGGYSPLHFGNGTRLTVT.

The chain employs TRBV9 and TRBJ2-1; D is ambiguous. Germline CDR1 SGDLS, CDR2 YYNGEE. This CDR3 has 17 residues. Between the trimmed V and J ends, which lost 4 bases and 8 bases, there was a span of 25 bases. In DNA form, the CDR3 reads TGTGCCAGCAGCCACTACTCCGGGCCCCGTTCGGGTGATGAGCAGTTCTTC. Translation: CASSHYSGPRSGDEQFF.

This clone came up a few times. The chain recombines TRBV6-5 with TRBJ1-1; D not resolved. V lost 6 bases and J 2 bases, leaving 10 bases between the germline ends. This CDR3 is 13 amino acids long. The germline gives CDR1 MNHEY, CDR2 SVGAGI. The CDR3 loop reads CASRWIGNTEAFF. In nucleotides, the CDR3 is TGTGCCAGCAGGTGGATCGGTAACACTGAAGCTTTCTTT.

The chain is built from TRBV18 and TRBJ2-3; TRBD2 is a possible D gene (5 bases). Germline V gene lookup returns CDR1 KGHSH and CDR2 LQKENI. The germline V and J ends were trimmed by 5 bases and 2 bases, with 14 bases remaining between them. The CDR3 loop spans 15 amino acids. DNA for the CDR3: TGTGCCAGCTCAGCGGACTTGACTTCCACAGATACGCAGTATTTT. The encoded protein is CASSADLTSTDTQYF. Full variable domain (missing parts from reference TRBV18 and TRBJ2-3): NAGVMQNPRHLVRRRGQEARLRCSPMKGHSHVYWYRQLPEEGLKFMVYLQKENIIDESGMPKERFSAEFPKEGPSILRIQQVVRGDSAAYFCASSADLTSTDTQYFGPGTRLTVL.

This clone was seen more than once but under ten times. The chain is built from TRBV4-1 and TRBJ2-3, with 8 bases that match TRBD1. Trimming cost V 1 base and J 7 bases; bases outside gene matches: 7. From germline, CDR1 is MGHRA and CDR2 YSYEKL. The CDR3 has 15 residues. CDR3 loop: CASSQASTGGHTQYF. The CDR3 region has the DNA TGCGCCAGCAGCCAAGCCAGTACAGGGGGACATACGCAGTATTTT.

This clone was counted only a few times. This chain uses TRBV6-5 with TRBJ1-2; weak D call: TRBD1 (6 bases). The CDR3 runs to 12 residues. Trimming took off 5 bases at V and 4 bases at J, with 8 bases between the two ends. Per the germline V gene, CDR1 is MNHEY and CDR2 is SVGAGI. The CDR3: CASSQQGYGYTF. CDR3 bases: TGTGCCAGCAGTCAACAGGGCTATGGCTACACCTTC.

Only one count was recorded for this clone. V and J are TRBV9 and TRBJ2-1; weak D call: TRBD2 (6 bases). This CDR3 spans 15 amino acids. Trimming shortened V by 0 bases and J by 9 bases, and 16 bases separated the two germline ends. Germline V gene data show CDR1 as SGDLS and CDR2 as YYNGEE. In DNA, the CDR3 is TGTGCCAGCAGCGTAGACGCGGGATCCGCGAGTGAGCAGTTCTTC. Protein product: CASSVDAGSASEQFF.

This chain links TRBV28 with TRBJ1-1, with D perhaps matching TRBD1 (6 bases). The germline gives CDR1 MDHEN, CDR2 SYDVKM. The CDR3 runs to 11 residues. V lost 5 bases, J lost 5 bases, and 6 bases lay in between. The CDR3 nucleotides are TGTGCCAGCAGTGACAGGACTGAAGCTTTCTTT. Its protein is CASSDRTEAFF.

The CDR3 DNA is TGTGCCAGCAGTGAGGGGGATAATGAGCAGTTCTTC. Protein product: CASSEGDNEQFF. The genes are TRBV2 and TRBJ2-1; the D call may be TRBD1 or TRBD2 (5 bases each). Trimming removed 3 bases from V and 7 bases from J, with 7 bases in between. The CDR3 consists of 12 residues. CDR1 and CDR2 (germline): SNHLY, FYNNEI.

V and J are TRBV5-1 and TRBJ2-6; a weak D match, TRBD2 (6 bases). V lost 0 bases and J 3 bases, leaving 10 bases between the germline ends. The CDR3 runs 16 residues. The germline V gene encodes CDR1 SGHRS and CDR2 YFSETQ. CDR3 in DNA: TGCGCCAGCAGCTTGGCCGCGGGGTTTGGGGCCAACGTCCTGACTTTC. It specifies CASSLAAGFGANVLTF.

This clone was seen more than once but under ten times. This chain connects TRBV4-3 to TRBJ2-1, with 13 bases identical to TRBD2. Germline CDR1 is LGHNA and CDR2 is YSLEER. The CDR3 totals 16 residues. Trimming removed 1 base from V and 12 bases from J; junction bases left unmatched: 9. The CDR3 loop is CASSQAVLAGGLGQFF. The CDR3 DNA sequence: TGCGCCAGCAGCCAAGCGGTACTAGCGGGAGGGTTGGGGCAGTTCTTC.

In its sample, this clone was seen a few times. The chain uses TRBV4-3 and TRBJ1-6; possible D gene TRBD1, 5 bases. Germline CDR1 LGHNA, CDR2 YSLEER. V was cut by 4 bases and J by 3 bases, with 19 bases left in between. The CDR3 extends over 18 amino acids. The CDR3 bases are TGCGCCAGCAGCCCACACTTGGGGGGTTCCAACTATAATTCACCCCTCCACTTT. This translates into CASSPHLGGSNYNSPLHF.

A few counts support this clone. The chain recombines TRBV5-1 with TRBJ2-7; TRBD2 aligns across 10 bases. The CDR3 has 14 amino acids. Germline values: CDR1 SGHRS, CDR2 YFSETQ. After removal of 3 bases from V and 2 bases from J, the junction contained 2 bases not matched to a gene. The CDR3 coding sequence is TGCGCCAGCAGCTGGGGACTAGCGCCCTACGAGCAGTACTTC. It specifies CASSWGLAPYEQYF.

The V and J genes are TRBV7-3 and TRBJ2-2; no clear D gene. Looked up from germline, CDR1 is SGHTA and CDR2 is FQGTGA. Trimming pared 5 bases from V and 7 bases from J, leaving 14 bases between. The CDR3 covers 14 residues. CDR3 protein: CASSVRPEVGELFF. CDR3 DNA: TGTGCCAGCAGCGTACGTCCCGAAGTCGGGGAGCTGTTTTTT.